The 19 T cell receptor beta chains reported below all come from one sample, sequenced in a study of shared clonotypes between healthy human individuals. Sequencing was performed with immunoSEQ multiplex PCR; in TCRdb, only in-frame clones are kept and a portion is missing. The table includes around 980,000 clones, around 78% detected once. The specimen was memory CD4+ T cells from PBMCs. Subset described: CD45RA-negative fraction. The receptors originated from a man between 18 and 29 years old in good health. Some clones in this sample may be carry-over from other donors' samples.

CDR3 sequence: CASSQDPGSQETQYF. In nucleotides, the CDR3 is TGCGCCAGCAGCCAAGACCCGGGATCCCAAGAGACCCAGTACTTC. This chain uses TRBV4-1 with TRBJ2-5, with D perhaps matching TRBD2 (5 bases). CDR1 is MGHRA and CDR2 is YSYEKL in the germline V gene. Trimming took 0 bases from V and 1 from J, leaving 9 bases between them. This CDR3 comprises 15 residues.

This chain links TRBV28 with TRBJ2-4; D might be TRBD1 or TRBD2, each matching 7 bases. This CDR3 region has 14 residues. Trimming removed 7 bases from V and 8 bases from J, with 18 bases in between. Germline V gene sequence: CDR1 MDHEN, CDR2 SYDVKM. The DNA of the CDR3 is TGTGCCAGCAACTCCCGGGGGGACAGCGACATTCAGTACTTC. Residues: CASNSRGDSDIQYF. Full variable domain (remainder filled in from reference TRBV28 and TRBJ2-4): DVKVTQSSRYLVKRTGEKVFLECVQDMDHENMFWYRQDPGLGLRLIYFSYDVKMKEKGDIPEGYSVSREKKERFSLILESASTNQTSMYLCASNSRGDSDIQYFGAGTRLSVL.

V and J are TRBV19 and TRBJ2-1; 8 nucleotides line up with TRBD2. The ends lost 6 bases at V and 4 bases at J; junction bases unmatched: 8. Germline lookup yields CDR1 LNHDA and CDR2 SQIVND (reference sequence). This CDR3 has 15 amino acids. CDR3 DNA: TGTGCCAGTAGCACACTAGCGGTAGATTACAATGAGCAGTTCTTC. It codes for CASSTLAVDYNEQFF.

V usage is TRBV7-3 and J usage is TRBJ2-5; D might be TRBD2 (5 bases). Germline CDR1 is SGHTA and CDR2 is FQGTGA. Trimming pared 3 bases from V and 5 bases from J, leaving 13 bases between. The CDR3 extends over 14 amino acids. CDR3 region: CASSLYGEQETQYF. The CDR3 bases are TGTGCCAGCAGCTTGTACGGGGAACAGGAGACCCAGTACTTC.

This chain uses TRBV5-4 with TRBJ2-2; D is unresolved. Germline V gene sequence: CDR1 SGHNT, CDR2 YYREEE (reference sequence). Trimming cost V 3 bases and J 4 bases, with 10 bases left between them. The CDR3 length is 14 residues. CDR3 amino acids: CASSSVKGTGELFF. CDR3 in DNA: TGTGCCAGCAGCTCGGTCAAAGGCACCGGGGAGCTGTTTTTT.

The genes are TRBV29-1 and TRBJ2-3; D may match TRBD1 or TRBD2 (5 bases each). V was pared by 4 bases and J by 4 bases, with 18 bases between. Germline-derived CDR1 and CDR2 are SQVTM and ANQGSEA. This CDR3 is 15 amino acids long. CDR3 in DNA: TGCAGCGTTGCCATAATCGGGACCTATGCAGATACGCAGTATTTT. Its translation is CSVAIIGTYADTQYF.

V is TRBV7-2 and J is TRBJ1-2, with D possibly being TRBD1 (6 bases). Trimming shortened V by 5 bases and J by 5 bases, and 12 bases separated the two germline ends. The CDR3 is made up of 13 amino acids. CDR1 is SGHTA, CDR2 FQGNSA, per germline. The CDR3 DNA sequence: TGTGCCAGCAGCCCTGATACAGGGTATGGCTACACCTTC. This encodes CASSPDTGYGYTF. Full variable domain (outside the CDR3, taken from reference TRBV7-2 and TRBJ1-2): GAGVSQSPSNKVTEKGKDVELRCDPISGHTALYWYRQSLGQGLEFLIYFQGNSAPDKSGLPSDRFSAERTGGSVSTLTIQRTQQEDSAVYLCASSPDTGYGYTFGSGTRLTVV.

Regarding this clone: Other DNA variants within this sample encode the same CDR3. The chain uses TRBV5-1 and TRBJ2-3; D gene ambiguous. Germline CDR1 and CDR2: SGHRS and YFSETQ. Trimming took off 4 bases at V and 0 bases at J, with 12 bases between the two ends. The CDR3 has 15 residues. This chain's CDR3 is CASSSTGSSTDTQYF. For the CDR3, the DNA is TGCGCCAGCAGCAGTACGGGCTCTAGCACAGATACGCAGTATTTT.

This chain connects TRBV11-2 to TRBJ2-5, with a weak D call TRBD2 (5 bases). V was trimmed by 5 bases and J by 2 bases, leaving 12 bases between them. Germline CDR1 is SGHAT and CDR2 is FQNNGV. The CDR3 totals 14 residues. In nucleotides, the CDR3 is TGTGCCAGCAGCCGGGCTGGAGGACAAGAGACCCAGTACTTC. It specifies CASSRAGGQETQYF.

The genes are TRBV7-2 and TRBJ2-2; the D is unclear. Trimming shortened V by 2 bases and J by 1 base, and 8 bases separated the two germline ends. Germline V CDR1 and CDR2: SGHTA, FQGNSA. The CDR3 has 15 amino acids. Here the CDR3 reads CASSLTPENTGELFF. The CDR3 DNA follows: TGTGCCAGCAGCTTAACCCCTGAGAACACCGGGGAGCTGTTTTTT. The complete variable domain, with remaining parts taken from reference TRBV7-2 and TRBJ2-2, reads GAGVSQSPSNKVTEKGKDVELRCDPISGHTALYWYRQSLGQGLEFLIYFQGNSAPDKSGLPSDRFSAERTGGSVSTLTIQRTQQEDSAVYLCASSLTPENTGELFFGEGSRLTVL.

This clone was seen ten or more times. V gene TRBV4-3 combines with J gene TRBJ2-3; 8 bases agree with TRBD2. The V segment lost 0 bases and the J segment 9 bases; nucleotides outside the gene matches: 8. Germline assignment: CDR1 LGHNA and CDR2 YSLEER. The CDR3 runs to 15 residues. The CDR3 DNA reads TGCGCCAGCAGCCAAGACCGGGGGACTAGTCCAACGCAGTATTTT. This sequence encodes CASSQDRGTSPTQYF.

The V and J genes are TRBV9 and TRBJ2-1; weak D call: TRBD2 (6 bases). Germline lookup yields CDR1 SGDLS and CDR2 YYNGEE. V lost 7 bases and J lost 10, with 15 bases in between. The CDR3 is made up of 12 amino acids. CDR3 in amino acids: CASRILAREQFF. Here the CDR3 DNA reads TGTGCCAGCCGGATACTAGCTCGGGAGCAGTTCTTC.

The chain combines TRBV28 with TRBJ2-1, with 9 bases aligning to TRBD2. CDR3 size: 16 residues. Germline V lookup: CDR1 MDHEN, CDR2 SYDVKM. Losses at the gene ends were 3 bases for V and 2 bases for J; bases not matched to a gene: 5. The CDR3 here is CASSFVSGRTYNEQFF. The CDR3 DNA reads TGTGCCAGCAGTTTCGTTAGCGGGAGAACCTACAATGAGCAGTTCTTC.

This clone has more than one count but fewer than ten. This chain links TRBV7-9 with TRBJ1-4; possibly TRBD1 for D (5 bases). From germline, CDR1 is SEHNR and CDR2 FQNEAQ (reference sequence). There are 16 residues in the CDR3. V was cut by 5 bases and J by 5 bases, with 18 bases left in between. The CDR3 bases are TGTGCCAGCAGCGGAGAGATCAGGGCCTTGAATGAAAAACTGTTTTTT. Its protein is CASSGEIRALNEKLFF.

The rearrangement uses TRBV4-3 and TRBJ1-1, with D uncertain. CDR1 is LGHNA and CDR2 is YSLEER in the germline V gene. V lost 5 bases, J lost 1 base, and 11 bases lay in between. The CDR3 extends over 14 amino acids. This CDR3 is CASSFTGRNTEAFF. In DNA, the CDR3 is TGCGCCAGCAGCTTTACCGGCCGGAACACTGAAGCTTTCTTT.

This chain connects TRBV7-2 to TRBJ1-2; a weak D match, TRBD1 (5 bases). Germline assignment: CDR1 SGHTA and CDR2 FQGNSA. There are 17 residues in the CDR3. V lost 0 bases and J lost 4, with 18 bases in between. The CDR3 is CASSLADVKGKGYGYTF. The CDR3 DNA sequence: TGTGCCAGCAGCTTAGCGGATGTCAAGGGGAAGGGCTATGGCTACACCTTC.

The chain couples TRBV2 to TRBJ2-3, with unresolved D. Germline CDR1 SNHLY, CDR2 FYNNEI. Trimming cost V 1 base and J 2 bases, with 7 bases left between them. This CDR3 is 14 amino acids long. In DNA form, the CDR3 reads TGTGCCAGCAGTGAAGAGCTAACCACAGATACGCAGTATTTT. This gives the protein CASSEELTTDTQYF.

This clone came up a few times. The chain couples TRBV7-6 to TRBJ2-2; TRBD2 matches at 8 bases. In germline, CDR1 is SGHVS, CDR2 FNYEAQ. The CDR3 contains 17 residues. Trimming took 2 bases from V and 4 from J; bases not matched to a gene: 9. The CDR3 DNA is TGTGCCAGCAGCTTAAGGCGGGAGGCCCGTGGCACCGGGGAGCTGTTTTTT. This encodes CASSLRREARGTGELFF.

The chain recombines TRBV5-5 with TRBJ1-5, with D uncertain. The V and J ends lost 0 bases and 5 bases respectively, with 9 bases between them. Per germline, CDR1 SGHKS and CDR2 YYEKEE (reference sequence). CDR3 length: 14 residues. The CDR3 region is CASSLAIRDQPQHF. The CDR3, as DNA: TGTGCCAGCAGCTTGGCGATTCGGGATCAGCCCCAGCATTTT.